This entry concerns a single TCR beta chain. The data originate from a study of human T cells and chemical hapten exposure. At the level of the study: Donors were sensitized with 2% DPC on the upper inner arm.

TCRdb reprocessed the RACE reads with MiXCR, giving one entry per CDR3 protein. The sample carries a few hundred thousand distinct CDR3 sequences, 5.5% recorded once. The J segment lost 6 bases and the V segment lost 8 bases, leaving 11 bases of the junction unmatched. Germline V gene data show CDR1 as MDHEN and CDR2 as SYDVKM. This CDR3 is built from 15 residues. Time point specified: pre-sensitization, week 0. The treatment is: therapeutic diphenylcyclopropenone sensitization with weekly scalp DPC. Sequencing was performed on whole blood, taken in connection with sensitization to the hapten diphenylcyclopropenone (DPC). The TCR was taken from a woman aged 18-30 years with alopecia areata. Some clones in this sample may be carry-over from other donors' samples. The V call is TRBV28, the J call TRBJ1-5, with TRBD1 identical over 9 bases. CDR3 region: CASDYPQGAAQPQHF. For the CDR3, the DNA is TGTGCCAGCGACTATCCACAGGGGGCTGCTCAGCCCCAGCATTTT.